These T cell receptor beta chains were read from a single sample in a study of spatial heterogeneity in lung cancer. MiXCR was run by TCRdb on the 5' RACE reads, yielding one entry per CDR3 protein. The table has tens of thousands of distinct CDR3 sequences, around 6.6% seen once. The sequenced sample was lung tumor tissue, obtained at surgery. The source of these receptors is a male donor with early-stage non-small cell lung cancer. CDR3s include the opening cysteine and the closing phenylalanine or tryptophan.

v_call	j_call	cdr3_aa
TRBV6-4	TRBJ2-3	CASSDGAGHATQYF
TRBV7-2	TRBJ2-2	CASSLVTTGELFF
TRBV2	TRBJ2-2	CVSSSTLNTGELFF
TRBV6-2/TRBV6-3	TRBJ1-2	CASRYRGVYGYTF
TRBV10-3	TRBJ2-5	CAISEGGLAETQYF
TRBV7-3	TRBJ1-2	CASRSPLRYYGYTF
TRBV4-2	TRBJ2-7	CASSQLGVVGSYEQYF
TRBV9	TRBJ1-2	CASSDATVRNGYTF
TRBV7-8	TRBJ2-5	CASSDGTSGLQETQYF
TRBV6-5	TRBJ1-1	CASSSVQRGTVNTEAFF
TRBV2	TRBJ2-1	CASRRQSNYNEQFF
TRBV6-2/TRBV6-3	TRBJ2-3	CASSYVPRGTQYF
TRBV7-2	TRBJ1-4	CASSLNEKLFF
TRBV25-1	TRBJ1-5	CASGPAAGAQPQHF
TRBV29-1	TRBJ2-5	CSVVRDRYIQETQYF
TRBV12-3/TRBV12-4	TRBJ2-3	CASSLARLAGASTDTQYF
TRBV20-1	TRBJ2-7	CSARASGGPGEQYF
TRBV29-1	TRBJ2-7	CSVLRRQGAGEQYF
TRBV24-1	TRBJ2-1	CATSDLTGVFYNEQFF
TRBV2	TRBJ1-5	CASSEDGTEGKPQHF
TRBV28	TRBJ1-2	CASTANYGYTF
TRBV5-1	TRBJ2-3	CASSLGASGTTDTQYF
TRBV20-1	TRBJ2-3	CSVPGLGVSDTQYF
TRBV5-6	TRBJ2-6	CASSPVGRGLSSGANVLTF